This T cell receptor beta chain is drawn from a study of radiotherapy plus CTLA-4 blockade in lung cancer. In the study overall: With approximately 33% of patients having disease control, objective responses were seen in less than 20%. Study-level points and caveats: It was early blood T cell clone dynamics, with interferon-beta, that reportedly best predicted response.

Clones were read by immunoSEQ multiplex PCR, and TCRdb kept only the in-frame ones, dropping some. The table has 75,000 to 95,000 clones, around 83% seen once. Trimming left V 4 bases short and J 8 bases short, with 14 bases between. Looked up from germline, CDR1 is MNHEY and CDR2 is SMNVEV (reference sequence). This CDR3 spans 13 amino acids. With regard to this clone: The antigen is undetermined.

This chain connects TRBV27 to TRBJ1-1, with D maybe TRBD1 (5 bases). Sequences were derived from peripheral blood, sampled from a patient treated with radiotherapy plus ipilimumab. The source of this sequence is a human donor with non-small cell lung cancer that progressed on radiotherapy plus ipilimumab. The CDR3 protein is CASSSKPGLEAFF. The CDR3 DNA reads as TGTGCCAGCAGTTCCAAGCCGGGACTCGAAGCTTTCTTT.